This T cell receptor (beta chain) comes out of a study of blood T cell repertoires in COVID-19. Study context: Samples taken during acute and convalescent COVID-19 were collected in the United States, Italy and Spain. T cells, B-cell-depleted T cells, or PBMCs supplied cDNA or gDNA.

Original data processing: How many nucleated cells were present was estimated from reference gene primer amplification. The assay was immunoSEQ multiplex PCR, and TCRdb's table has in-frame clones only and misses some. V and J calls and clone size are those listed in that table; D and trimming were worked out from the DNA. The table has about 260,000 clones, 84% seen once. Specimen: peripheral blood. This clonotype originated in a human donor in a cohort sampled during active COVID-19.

The CDR3 protein is CASSPRGQGYGYTF. CDR3 nucleotides: TGTGCCAGCAGCCCCCGGGGACAGGGGTATGGCTACACCTTC. The chain has TRBV5-4 and TRBJ1-2; 10 bases match TRBD1. V lost 4 bases, J lost 5 bases, and 5 bases stayed unmatched. This CDR3 spans 14 amino acids. In germline, CDR1 is SGHNT, CDR2 YYREEE (reference sequence).